These T cell receptor beta chains were read from a single sample in a study of blood T cell repertoires in COVID-19. The repertoire was sequenced with immunoSEQ multiplex PCR; TCRdb's copy has only in-frame clones and lacks some. The data show 320,000 or so clones, with roughly 84% seen just once and roughly 1% held by the top ten. Material for sequencing was PBMCs or T cells enriched from blood (not recorded which). The receptors originated from a young woman who had recovered from COVID-19. CDR3s include the opening cysteine and the closing phenylalanine or tryptophan. D genes are given only for firm matches.

D	V	J	CDR3	DNA
TRBD1	TRBV4-1	TRBJ1-1	CASSQGQGDDTEAFF	TGCGCCAGCAGCCAAGGACAGGGGGATGACACTGAAGCTTTCTTT
TRBD1	TRBV5-1	TRBJ2-5	CASSLGGQGMETQYF	TGCGCCAGCAGCTTGGGTGGACAGGGAATGGAGACCCAGTACTTC
.	TRBV10-1	TRBJ2-3	CASKPGQRFTDTQYF	TGCGCCAGCAAACCGGGACAAAGGTTCACAGATACGCAGTATTTT
.	TRBV30	TRBJ1-2	CAWSVGIGYTF	TGTGCCTGGAGTGTCGGTATTGGCTACACCTTC
TRBD2	TRBV7-9	TRBJ2-1	CASSLGGTPYNEQFF	TGTGCCAGCAGCCTGGGGGGGACCCCCTACAATGAGCAGTTCTTC
TRBD1	TRBV7-8	TRBJ2-1	CASSYRGAYNEQFF	TGTGCCAGCAGCTACAGGGGGGCCTACAATGAGCAGTTCTTC
.	TRBV28	TRBJ2-4	CASSLRGPGAKNIQYF	TGTGCCAGCAGTTTAAGGGGCCCTGGGGCCAAAAACATTCAGTACTTC
.	TRBV28	TRBJ2-1	CASSSPAGENNEQFF	TGTGCCAGCAGTTCCCCGGCAGGTGAGAACAATGAGCAGTTCTTC
.	TRBV18	TRBJ2-5	CASSLLTDSTGQETQYF	TGTGCCAGCTCACTCCTTACCGACTCCACAGGTCAAGAGACCCAGTACTTC
.	TRBV19	TRBJ1-1	CASTKGRGLEGEAFF	TGTGCCAGTACCAAGGGGAGGGGACTAGAGGGTGAAGCTTTCTTT
TRBD2	TRBV19	TRBJ2-1	CASRLGTSGGANYNEQFF	TGTGCCAGTAGACTAGGGACTAGCGGGGGGGCAAACTACAATGAGCAGTTCTTC
TRBD1	TRBV6-5	TRBJ1-1	CASGWGTGAFF	TGTGCCAGCGGTTGGGGGACAGGTGCTTTCTTT
.	TRBV3-1/TRBV3-2	TRBJ1-6	CASSQARSAGDSPLHF	TGTGCCAGCAGCCAAGCTCGATCTGCAGGGGATTCACCCCTCCACTTT
TRBD1	TRBV4-2	TRBJ2-2	CASSQQGATGTGELFF	TGTGCCAGCAGCCAACAGGGGGCTACAGGCACCGGGGAGCTGTTTTTT
TRBD1	TRBV27	TRBJ1-2	CASSPSGQGLSGYTF	TGTGCCAGCAGTCCGTCGGGACAGGGTCTATCTGGCTACACCTTC
TRBD1	TRBV12-5	TRBJ1-5	CASGSTGYQPQHF	TGTGCTAGTGGTTCGACAGGGTATCAGCCCCAGCATTTT
.	TRBV28	TRBJ2-1	CASSLRGLRGEQFF	TGTGCCAGCAGTTTACGCGGACTTCGCGGTGAGCAGTTCTTC